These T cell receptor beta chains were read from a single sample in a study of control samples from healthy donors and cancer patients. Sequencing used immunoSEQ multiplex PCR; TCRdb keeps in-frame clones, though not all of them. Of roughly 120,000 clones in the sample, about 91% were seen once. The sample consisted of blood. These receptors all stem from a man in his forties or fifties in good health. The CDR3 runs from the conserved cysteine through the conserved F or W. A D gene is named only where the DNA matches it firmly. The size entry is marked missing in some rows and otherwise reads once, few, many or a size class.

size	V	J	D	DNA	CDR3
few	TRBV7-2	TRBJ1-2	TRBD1	TGTGCCAGCAGCCCCCGGACAGGCCGCTATGGCTACACCTTC	CASSPRTGRYGYTF
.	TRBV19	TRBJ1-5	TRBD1	TGTGCCAGTAGTATCTCTGGGACAGGGGGTCAGCCCCAGCATTTT	CASSISGTGGQPQHF
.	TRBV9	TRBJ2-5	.	TGTGCCAGCAGCACCCCGGGACTGGAGACCCAGTACTTC	CASSTPGLETQYF
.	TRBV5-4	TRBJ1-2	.	TGTGCCAGCAGCTTTACAGGGAATCTAGAAGGCTACACCTTC	CASSFTGNLEGYTF
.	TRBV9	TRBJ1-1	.	TGTGCCAGCGCGTCGGCAATGAACACTGAAGCTTTCTTT	CASASAMNTEAFF
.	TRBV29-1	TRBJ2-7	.	TGCAGCGTTGGTGTGGCGGGTTTATCCGGCGAGCAGTACTTC	CSVGVAGLSGEQYF
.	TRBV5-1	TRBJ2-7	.	TGCGCCAGCAGCTTGGGGGGCTACGAGCAGTACTTC	CASSLGGYEQYF
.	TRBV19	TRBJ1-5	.	TGTGCCAGTAGTATAGTCGGGGTGAAGGGCAATCAGCCCCAGCATTTT	CASSIVGVKGNQPQHF
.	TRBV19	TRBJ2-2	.	TGTGCCAGTAGCGCAGGTCCTTTCAACACCGGGGAGCTGTTTTTT	CASSAGPFNTGELFF
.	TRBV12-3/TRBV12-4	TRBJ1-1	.	TGTGCCAGCAGTTTGTCAGGGGCCACTGAAGCTTTCTTT	CASSLSGATEAFF
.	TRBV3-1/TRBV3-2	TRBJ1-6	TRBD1	TGTGCCAGCAGCAACAGGGGCAATTCACCCCTCCACTTT	CASSNRGNSPLHF
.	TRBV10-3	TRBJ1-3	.	TGTGCCATCATGAAGGGAGGTTATGGAAACACCATATATTTT	CAIMKGGYGNTIYF
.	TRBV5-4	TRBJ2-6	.	TGTGCCAGCAGCGTCCGGGGCGGCGGGGCCAACGTCCTGACTTTC	CASSVRGGGANVLTF
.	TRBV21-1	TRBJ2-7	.	TGTGCCAGCACGAGCTACGAGCAGTACTTC	CASTSYEQYF
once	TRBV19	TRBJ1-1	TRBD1	TGTGCCAGTAGTACCCTTTACAGGGGAAACACTGAAGCTTTCTTT	CASSTLYRGNTEAFF
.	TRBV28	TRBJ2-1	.	TGTGCCAGCAGTTTATTTATTAATGAGCAGTTCTTC	CASSLFINEQFF
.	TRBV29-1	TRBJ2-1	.	TGCAGCGTTGATAGGCCTAGGGGCGGGGAGCAGTTCTTC	CSVDRPRGGEQFF
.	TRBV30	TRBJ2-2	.	TGTGCCTGGAAGCCAGGGAACACCGGGGAGCTGTTTTTT	CAWKPGNTGELFF
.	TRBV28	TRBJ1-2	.	TGTGCCAGCAGTTTCCCCCTTGGACGGAGCTATGGCTACACCTTC	CASSFPLGRSYGYTF
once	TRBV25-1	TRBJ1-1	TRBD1	TGTGCCAGCAGTGGGGACAGGGGGAATACTGAAGCTTTCTTT	CASSGDRGNTEAFF
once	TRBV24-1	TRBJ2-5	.	TGTGCCACCAGTCACCGGGTTCAAGAGACCCAGTACTTC	CATSHRVQETQYF
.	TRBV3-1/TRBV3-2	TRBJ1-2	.	TGTGCCAGCAGCCAAACAGCCCAGAACTATGGCTACACCTTC	CASSQTAQNYGYTF
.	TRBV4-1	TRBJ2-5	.	TGCGCCAGCAGCCAGGTATGGGGGGCCCAAGAGACCCAGTACTTC	CASSQVWGAQETQYF
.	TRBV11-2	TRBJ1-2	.	TGTGCCAGCAGCTCTGTTCAGGTCGTACGCTACACCTTC	CASSSVQVVRYTF
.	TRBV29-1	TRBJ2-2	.	TGCAGCGCCCGGCCGAACACCGGGGAGCTGTTTTTT	CSARPNTGELFF
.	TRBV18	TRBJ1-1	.	TGTGCCAGCTCACCGGGACCGGAGGGCGCTGAAGCTTTCTTT	CASSPGPEGAEAFF
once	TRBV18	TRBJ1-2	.	TGTGCCAGCTCACCACTAACCCCCCAGACGGGAACTAACTATGGCTACACCTTC	CASSPLTPQTGTNYGYTF
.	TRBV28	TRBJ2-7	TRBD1	TGTGCCAGCAGCCTGCGACAGGGGTTGCAGTACTTC	CASSLRQGLQYF
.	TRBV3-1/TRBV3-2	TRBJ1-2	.	TGTGCCAGCAGCCGAAACTATGGCTACACCTTC	CASSRNYGYTF
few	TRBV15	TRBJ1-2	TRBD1	TGTGCCACCAGCGTTCGACAGGGGACCGTGTATGGCTACACCTTC	CATSVRQGTVYGYTF
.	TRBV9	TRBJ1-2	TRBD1	TGTGCCAGCAGTCCGGGACAGCACGTATATGGCTACACCTTC	CASSPGQHVYGYTF
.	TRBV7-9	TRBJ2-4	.	TGTGCCAGCAGCCCATCGAGGGACATTCAGTACTTC	CASSPSRDIQYF
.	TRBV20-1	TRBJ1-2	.	TGCAGTGCTGTCCAAAAAAGGGGCTACACCTTC	CSAVQKRGYTF
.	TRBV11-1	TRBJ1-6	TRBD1	TGTGCCAGCAGCTTTCCAGGGGGATCACCCCTCCACTTT	CASSFPGGSPLHF
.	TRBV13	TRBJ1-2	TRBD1	TGTGCCAGCAACGACGGGGGACAGAACTATGGCTACACCTTC	CASNDGGQNYGYTF
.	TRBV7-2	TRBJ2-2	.	TGTGCCAGCAGCTTAGGCCAGATCGCGAACACCGGGGAGCTGTTTTTT	CASSLGQIANTGELFF
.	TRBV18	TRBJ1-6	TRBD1	TGTGCCAGCTCACCGACAGGGTCGAATTCACCCCTCCACTTT	CASSPTGSNSPLHF
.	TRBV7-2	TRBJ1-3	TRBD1	TGTGCCAGCAGCAAAGGGACAGTTGGAAACACCATATATTTT	CASSKGTVGNTIYF
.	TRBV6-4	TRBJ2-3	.	TGTGCCAGCAGTGCGTCGCGGGGAGACACAGATACGCAGTATTTT	CASSASRGDTDTQYF
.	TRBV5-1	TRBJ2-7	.	TGCGCCAGCAGCTTGGTCAGGGGCGAGCAGTACTTC	CASSLVRGEQYF
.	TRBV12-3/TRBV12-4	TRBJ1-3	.	TGTGCCATCCTCGGCAGCTCTGGAAACACCATATATTTT	CAILGSSGNTIYF
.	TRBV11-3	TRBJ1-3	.	TGTGCCAGCAGCTTACGACAAAGCTCTGGAAACACCATATATTTT	CASSLRQSSGNTIYF
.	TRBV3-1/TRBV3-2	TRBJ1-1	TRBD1	TGTGCCAGCAGCCAACTTCCAGGGACAGGCTACACTGAAGCTTTCTTT	CASSQLPGTGYTEAFF
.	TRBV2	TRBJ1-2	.	TGTGCCAGCAGTGAAGAGGCAGTTAACTATGGCTACACCTTC	CASSEEAVNYGYTF
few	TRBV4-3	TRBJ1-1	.	TGCGCCAGCAGCTTACAGGGACGGAAAGATGAAGCTTTCTTT	CASSLQGRKDEAFF
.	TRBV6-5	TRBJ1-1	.	TGTGCCATCGGGGAGATGAACACTGAAGCTTTCTTT	CAIGEMNTEAFF